One sample yielded the 13 T cell receptor beta chains listed below, sequenced in a study of neurological immune-mediated disorders. TCRdb itself ran the 5' RACE reads through MiXCR, one entry per CDR3 protein. The sample has some 76,000 distinct CDR3 sequences, more than 3% seen once. The sample was PBMCs. The source is a woman aged 50 to 60 with multiple sclerosis.

This clonotype was found many times. The chain is built from TRBV12-3 or TRBV12-4 and TRBJ1-1; D is unclear. This CDR3 is 12 amino acids long. Trimming removed 2 bases at V and 5 bases at J, with 6 bases between. CDR3 DNA sequence: TGTGCCAGCAGTTTAAGTTTAACTGAAGCTTTCTTT. It yields the protein CASSLSLTEAFF.

This clonotype came up many times. This rearrangement joins TRBV7-9 to TRBJ2-3, with TRBD1 identical over 10 bases. V dropped 1 base and J dropped 4; count of bases not matched to a gene: 2. The CDR3 consists of 15 residues. Germline loops: CDR1 SEHNR, CDR2 FQNEAQ (reference sequence). CDR3 nucleotide sequence: TGTGCCAGCAGCTTAGGACAGGGGGCGTCAGATACGCAGTATTTT. Translated: CASSLGQGASDTQYF.

This clonotype was counted many times. The chain has TRBV29-1 and TRBJ1-1; 8 nucleotides agree with TRBD1. Germline CDR1 reads SQVTM; CDR2 reads ANQGSEA. This CDR3 comprises 13 residues. The CDR3 region has the DNA TGCAGATTTCATCCAGGGGGCAGGACTGAAGCTTTCTTT. It is translated as CRFHPGGRTEAFF.

Many counts were recorded for this clonotype. The chain is built from TRBV27 and TRBJ1-1; perhaps TRBD1 as D (6 bases). The ends were cut back, 2 bases at V and 3 bases at J, with 13 bases in the middle. Germline CDR1 is MNHEY and CDR2 is SMNVEV (reference sequence). CDR3 length: 15 residues. In DNA form, the CDR3 reads TGTGCCAGCAGTTTAATGGGACAAAGCTACACTGAAGCTTTCTTT. Its translation is CASSLMGQSYTEAFF.

This clonotype was seen repeatedly, ten times or more. This chain uses TRBV20-1 with TRBJ1-1; D unclear. The CDR3 consists of 11 residues. Germline V lookup: CDR1 DFQATT, CDR2 SNEGSKA (reference sequence). The germline V and J ends were trimmed by 0 bases and 12 bases, with 11 bases remaining between them. CDR3 bases: TGCAGTGCTAGAGATCAATCAACTCCTTTCTTT. It specifies CSARDQSTPFF.

This clonotype was recorded many times. This CDR3 is CASSPGTSGGPMNEQFF. In DNA, the CDR3 is TGTGCCAGCAGCCCAGGGACTAGCGGGGGGCCAATGAATGAGCAGTTCTTC. The rearrangement joins TRBV7-2 to TRBJ2-1; 15 nucleotides line up with TRBD2. Losses at the gene ends were 5 bases for V and 7 bases for J; bases not matched to a gene: 9. The CDR3 length is 17 residues. Germline loops: CDR1 SGHTA, CDR2 FQGNSA.

This clonotype has ten or more counts. The chain recombines TRBV25-1 with TRBJ2-4, with D tentatively TRBD1 (6 bases). This CDR3 has 17 amino acids. V was clipped by 4 bases and J by 0 bases, with 16 bases between them. Germline CDR1 is MGHDK and CDR2 is SYGVNS. CDR3 nucleotides: TGTGCCAGCAGTGCGAAGACAGGTGATTTAGCCAAAAACATTCAGTACTTC. This translates into CASSAKTGDLAKNIQYF.

This clonotype was recorded many times. The J gene is TRBJ2-5, the V gene TRBV5-1; possibly TRBD2 for D (5 bases). Germline CDR1 reads SGHRS; CDR2 reads YFSETQ. V was shortened by 2 bases and J by 1 base, with 9 bases between the two germline ends. This CDR3 spans 14 amino acids. The CDR3 spells CASSLLGLQETQYF. The CDR3 coding sequence is TGCGCCAGCAGCTTACTAGGCCTCCAAGAGACCCAGTACTTC.

The sample holds many counts of this clonotype. This chain uses TRBV29-1 with TRBJ1-4; D gene ambiguous. The CDR3 sequence is 12 residues long. Germline V gene lookup returns CDR1 SQVTM and CDR2 ANQGSEA. V lost 2 bases and J lost 5, with 6 bases in between. The CDR3 here is CSVESRNEKLFF. For the CDR3, the DNA is TGCAGCGTTGAAAGTCGAAATGAAAAACTGTTTTTT. The whole variable domain, filled in from reference TRBV29-1 and TRBJ1-4, reads SAVISQKPSRDICQRGTSLTIQCQVDSQVTMMFWYRQQPGQSLTLIATANQGSEATYESGFVIDKFPISRPNLTFSTLTVSNMSPEDSSIYLCSVESRNEKLFFGSGTQLSVL.

This clonotype was observed many times. The chain couples TRBV5-1 to TRBJ2-2; no firm D call. This CDR3 spans 14 amino acids. Trimming shortened V by 6 bases and J by 0 bases, and 9 bases separated the two germline ends. From germline, CDR1 is SGHRS and CDR2 YFSETQ. The CDR3 region is CASTQLPNTGELFF. The CDR3, as DNA: TGCGCCAGCACTCAGCTACCGAACACCGGGGAGCTGTTTTTT.

This clonotype came up many times. The rearrangement uses TRBV7-2 and TRBJ1-6; D remains unclear. V lost 1 base, J lost 6 bases, and 13 bases lay in between. The CDR3 totals 16 residues. Germline CDR1 SGHTA, CDR2 FQGNSA. CDR3 residues: CASSLVLASFNSPLHF. In DNA form, the CDR3 reads TGTGCCAGCAGCTTAGTTTTGGCCTCTTTTAATTCACCCCTCCACTTT.

Ten or more counts support this clonotype. The chain carries TRBV9 and TRBJ2-3, with no clear D. Germline CDR1 reads SGDLS; CDR2 reads YYNGEE. This CDR3 region has 13 residues. The V end lost 2 bases, the J end lost 2 bases, and 6 bases lay between the germline ends. The CDR3 nucleotides read TGTGCCAGCAGCGTCTTTAACACAGATACGCAGTATTTT. Translating gives CASSVFNTDTQYF.

This clonotype was recorded many times. The chain recombines TRBV20-1 with TRBJ1-3; D ambiguous. The CDR3 loop spans 14 amino acids. The V end lost 0 bases, the J end lost 7 bases, and 13 bases lay between the germline ends. Germline V lookup: CDR1 DFQATT, CDR2 SNEGSKA (reference sequence). The CDR3 nucleotides are TGCAGTGCTAGAGAAGGGAGTACGGGGAACACCATATATTTT. Protein sequence: CSAREGSTGNTIYF.